The rows below give T cell receptor beta chains drawn from one sample of a study of control samples from healthy donors and cancer patients. The repertoire was sequenced with immunoSEQ multiplex PCR; TCRdb's copy has only in-frame clones and lacks some. The table includes some 120,000 clones, about 88% detected once. Sequencing input: blood. The receptor set was obtained from a man aged 45-60 years in good health. CDR3s include the opening cysteine and the closing phenylalanine or tryptophan. A D gene is named only where the DNA matches it firmly. Not all rows give a size; the values are once, few, many and, for expanded clones, a class.

size	J	V	D	CDR3	DNA
few	TRBJ2-5	TRBV5-1	-	CASSALETQYF	TGCGCCAGCAGCGCTTTAGAGACCCAGTACTTC
-	TRBJ1-4	TRBV5-1	TRBD1	CASSLGQGTMSEKLFF	TGCGCCAGCAGCTTGGGACAGGGAACAATGTCAGAAAAACTGTTTTTT
-	TRBJ2-1	TRBV4-2	TRBD2	CASRAKEETSGGPTNNEGFF	TGTGCCAGCAGGGCTAAAGAGGAGACTAGCGGGGGCCCAACAAACAATGAAGGGTTCTTC
-	TRBJ2-5	TRBV30	-	CAWMVKGSETQYF	TGTGCCTGGATGGTGAAGGGGTCGGAGACCCAGTACTTC
-	TRBJ2-5	TRBV7-9	-	CASSLVDGQETQYF	TGTGCCAGCAGCTTAGTAGACGGCCAAGAGACCCAGTACTTC
-	TRBJ2-1	TRBV6-2/TRBV6-3	TRBD2	CASSYGTSGGYNEQFF	TGTGCCAGCAGTTATGGTACTAGCGGGGGCTACAATGAGCAGTTCTTC
-	TRBJ1-5	TRBV3-1/TRBV3-2	-	CASSPTVNSNQPQHF	TGTGCCAGCAGCCCTACAGTTAATAGCAATCAGCCCCAGCATTTT
-	TRBJ2-3	TRBV7-2	TRBD2	CASSLGGADTQYF	TGTGCCAGCAGCTTGGGGGGGGCAGATACGCAGTATTTT
-	TRBJ1-6	TRBV30	-	CAWSVGVNSPLHF	TGTGCCTGGAGTGTGGGGGTTAATTCACCCCTCCACTTT
-	TRBJ1-5	TRBV28	-	CASSLSGSGRNQPQHF	TGTGCCAGCAGTTTATCGGGCAGTGGACGCAATCAGCCCCAGCATTTT
-	TRBJ1-5	TRBV19	-	CASTYGRGRLPQHF	TGTGCCAGTACCTATGGAAGAGGGCGTCTGCCCCAGCATTTT
once	TRBJ2-1	TRBV27	-	CASSLSGLTYNEQFF	TGTGCCAGCAGTTTATCCGGACTAACCTACAATGAGCAGTTCTTC
few	TRBJ1-6	TRBV6-5	-	CASSEASSPLHF	TGTGCCAGCAGCGAGGCCTCTTCACCCCTCCACTTT
-	TRBJ2-3	TRBV19	-	CASSITDTQYF	TGTGCCAGTAGTATTACAGATACGCAGTATTTT
few	TRBJ2-7	TRBV28	-	CASMTWAGRRAYEQYF	TGTGCCAGCATGACGTGGGCAGGGCGACGAGCCTACGAGCAGTACTTC
-	TRBJ2-7	TRBV2	-	CASFGGLTSYEQYF	TGTGCCAGCTTTGGGGGTCTAACCTCCTACGAGCAGTACTTC
-	TRBJ1-1	TRBV19	TRBD1	CASSVSGQGGTEAFF	TGTGCCAGTAGTGTATCGGGACAGGGGGGGACTGAAGCTTTCTTT
-	TRBJ2-6	TRBV15	-	CATSRDWDLSSGANVLTF	TGTGCCACCAGCAGAGACTGGGACCTATCCTCTGGGGCCAACGTCCTGACTTTC
once	TRBJ2-3	TRBV10-2	-	CASSESTDTQYF	TGCGCCAGCAGTGAGTCAACCGATACGCAGTATTTT
once	TRBJ2-2	TRBV24-1	TRBD1	CATSDSQGQGNTGELFF	TGTGCCACCAGTGATTCCCAGGGACAGGGGAACACCGGGGAGCTGTTTTTT
-	TRBJ2-7	TRBV29-1	-	CSVDGGEDEQYF	TGCAGCGTTGACGGGGGAGAGGACGAGCAGTACTTC
-	TRBJ1-1	TRBV4-1	-	CASSQDYRTGNTEAFF	TGCGCCAGCAGCCAAGACTATCGGACGGGGAACACTGAAGCTTTCTTT
-	TRBJ2-1	TRBV27	-	CASSFLRPRRYNEQFF	TGTGCCAGCAGCTTTCTGCGACCACGGAGGTACAATGAGCAGTTCTTC
-	TRBJ2-7	TRBV7-2	TRBD2	CASSTRTSFREQYF	TGTGCCAGCAGCACACGGACTAGCTTTCGCGAGCAGTACTTC
-	TRBJ2-2	TRBV10-2	TRBD2	CASSESRGAGGGRTGELFF	TGCGCCAGCAGTGAGTCGCGGGGAGCGGGGGGAGGCCGAACCGGGGAGCTGTTTTTT
-	TRBJ2-5	TRBV28	TRBD2	CASSFAASGEQETQYF	TGTGCCAGCAGTTTTGCAGCTAGCGGGGAACAAGAGACCCAGTACTTC
-	TRBJ1-1	TRBV30	-	CAWSVRVEAFF	TGTGCCTGGAGTGTACGGGTCGAAGCTTTCTTT
-	TRBJ2-5	TRBV27	TRBD1	CASSSPGRGSQYF	TGTGCCAGCAGTTCCCCCGGCAGGGGGTCCCAGTACTTC
-	TRBJ1-1	TRBV24-1	TRBD1	CATSGGQGIEGEAFF	TGTGCCACCAGTGGGGGACAGGGGATTGAAGGGGAAGCTTTCTTT
-	TRBJ1-2	TRBV19	TRBD1	CASSIDRDYGYTF	TGTGCCAGTAGTATCGACAGGGACTATGGCTACACCTTC
-	TRBJ2-5	TRBV7-9	-	CASSHYRVQETQYF	TGTGCCAGCAGCCACTACAGGGTCCAAGAGACCCAGTACTTC
-	TRBJ2-7	TRBV11-3	-	CASSFPEGRQELYEQYF	TGTGCCAGCAGCTTCCCCGAGGGACGGCAAGAACTATACGAGCAGTACTTC
-	TRBJ1-5	TRBV5-1	-	CASSTGQLNQPQHF	TGCGCCAGCAGCACCGGACAGTTAAATCAGCCCCAGCATTTT
-	TRBJ1-1	TRBV6-2/TRBV6-3	-	CASSYSSAYTEAFF	TGTGCCAGCAGTTACTCCTCAGCGTACACTGAAGCTTTCTTT
-	TRBJ2-7	TRBV7-9	TRBD2	CASSPSGGSYEQYF	TGTGCCAGCAGCCCTAGCGGCGGATCCTACGAGCAGTACTTC
-	TRBJ2-7	TRBV5-1	-	CASSFEQYEQYF	TGCGCCAGCAGCTTTGAACAGTACGAGCAGTACTTC
once	TRBJ2-2	TRBV24-1	-	CATSGAAPNTGELFF	TGTGCCACCAGTGGGGCGGCCCCGAACACCGGGGAGCTGTTTTTT
-	TRBJ2-5	TRBV28	TRBD2	CASTLAGAEETQYF	TGTGCCAGCACTTTAGCGGGGGCGGAGGAGACCCAGTACTTC
-	TRBJ2-5	TRBV24-1	-	CATSDVGRETQYF	TGTGCCACCAGTGATGTCGGTAGGGAGACCCAGTACTTC
once	TRBJ1-2	TRBV5-1	TRBD1	CASSLATGFDGYTF	TGCGCCAGCAGCTTGGCGACAGGGTTCGATGGCTACACCTTC
-	TRBJ1-2	TRBV24-1	-	CATSDANPGLKGYTF	TGTGCCACCAGTGATGCCAACCCAGGCCTCAAGGGCTACACCTTC
once	TRBJ1-2	TRBV7-2	-	CASSLGNRDYGYTF	TGTGCCAGCAGCTTAGGTAACCGCGACTATGGCTACACCTTC
-	TRBJ1-2	TRBV30	TRBD1	CAWSAGTDSNYGYTF	TGTGCCTGGAGTGCCGGGACAGACTCTAACTATGGCTACACCTTC
-	TRBJ2-5	TRBV11-2	-	CASSRGTKPDLETQYF	TGTGCCAGCAGCCGAGGCACAAAACCTGACTTGGAGACCCAGTACTTC
-	TRBJ2-7	TRBV2	-	CASSQLNEQYF	TGTGCCAGCAGTCAACTAAACGAGCAGTACTTC
-	TRBJ2-1	TRBV15	-	CATSRDGAGSPYNEQFF	TGTGCCACCAGCAGAGATGGAGCCGGGAGCCCCTACAATGAGCAGTTCTTC
-	TRBJ2-5	TRBV13	-	CASSLNWVAETQYF	TGTGCCAGCAGCTTGAATTGGGTGGCAGAGACCCAGTACTTC
-	TRBJ2-3	TRBV7-2	-	CASSSGLATDTQYF	TGTGCCAGCAGCTCCGGTTTGGCGACCGATACGCAGTATTTT
-	TRBJ2-5	TRBV6-5	-	CASGRMQERVQTQYF	TGTGCCAGCGGACGGATGCAAGAACGGGTACAGACCCAGTACTTC
few	TRBJ2-7	TRBV12-3/TRBV12-4	-	CASSQGTTYEQYF	TGTGCCAGCAGTCAGGGGACGACCTACGAGCAGTACTTC
-	TRBJ2-3	TRBV6-5	-	CAGRGASTDTQYF	TGTGCCGGCAGGGGGGCCAGCACAGATACGCAGTATTTT
-	TRBJ1-2	TRBV5-1	TRBD1	CASSLWGTGLGYTF	TGCGCCAGCAGCTTGTGGGGGACAGGGCTAGGCTACACCTTC
-	TRBJ1-1	TRBV18	-	CASSPSEGMNTEAFF	TGTGCCAGCTCCCCCTCCGAGGGGATGAACACTGAAGCTTTCTTT
-	TRBJ2-1	TRBV7-9	-	CASSLAVNEQFF	TGTGCCAGCAGCTTAGCGGTGAATGAGCAGTTCTTC